This is a list of T cell receptor beta chains from one sample in a study of blood T cell repertoires in COVID-19. Only in-frame clones appear in the TCRdb table, and some are missing; sequencing was by immunoSEQ multiplex PCR. The sample has some 200,000 clones, almost 80% seen once; the top ten hold about 26%. Sequencing used peripheral blood. The receptors were sampled from a woman aged 70-85 years with acute or convalescent COVID-19. CDR3s include the opening cysteine and the closing phenylalanine or tryptophan. The order of the fields is clone size, J gene, V gene, D gene, CDR3 DNA, CDR3 protein. The D gene is left open where the match is weak. Clone size is stated in some rows and not others, as once, few, many or a class when expanded.

clone size: -; J gene: TRBJ2-1; V gene: TRBV10-3; D gene: TRBD2; CDR3 DNA: TGTGCCATCAGCCTTGGACTAGCGGGAACGAATGAGCAGTTCTTC; CDR3 protein: CAISLGLAGTNEQFF
clone size: -; J gene: TRBJ2-1; V gene: TRBV14; D gene: -; CDR3 DNA: TGTGCCAGCAGCCAAGTGGCGGGATCCTACAATGAGCAGTTCTTC; CDR3 protein: CASSQVAGSYNEQFF
clone size: -; J gene: TRBJ1-2; V gene: TRBV2; D gene: -; CDR3 DNA: TGTGCCAGCAGTGAAAACGGGAACTATGGCTACACCTTC; CDR3 protein: CASSENGNYGYTF
clone size: -; J gene: TRBJ1-2; V gene: TRBV28; D gene: TRBD1; CDR3 DNA: TGTGCCAGCAGTTTTCGGTCTTGGACAGGGGGCTACTATGGCTACACCTTC; CDR3 protein: CASSFRSWTGGYYGYTF
clone size: once; J gene: TRBJ1-1; V gene: TRBV7-9; D gene: TRBD1; CDR3 DNA: TGTGCCAGCAGTATACAGGGGCGAGGGTACACTGAAGCTTTCTTT; CDR3 protein: CASSIQGRGYTEAFF
clone size: -; J gene: TRBJ1-1; V gene: TRBV2; D gene: -; CDR3 DNA: TGTGCCAGCAGTAGGGGTACTCTGAACACTGAAGCTTTCTTT; CDR3 protein: CASSRGTLNTEAFF
clone size: -; J gene: TRBJ2-6; V gene: TRBV4-2; D gene: TRBD1; CDR3 DNA: TGTGCCAGCAGCCGGAACAGGGGGCCCGGGGCCAACGTCCTGACTTTC; CDR3 protein: CASSRNRGPGANVLTF
clone size: -; J gene: TRBJ1-2; V gene: TRBV2; D gene: TRBD1; CDR3 DNA: TGTGCCAGCAGAGCCCAGGGGGGCGTCTACACCTTC; CDR3 protein: CASRAQGGVYTF
clone size: -; J gene: TRBJ1-2; V gene: TRBV10-2; D gene: -; CDR3 DNA: TGCGCCAGCAGTCTGGGCAGCCAAGATGGCTACACCTTC; CDR3 protein: CASSLGSQDGYTF
clone size: -; J gene: TRBJ2-5; V gene: TRBV5-1; D gene: -; CDR3 DNA: TGCGCCAGCAGCTTGACAAGGACTACCCAAGAGACCCAGTACTTC; CDR3 protein: CASSLTRTTQETQYF
clone size: -; J gene: TRBJ2-1; V gene: TRBV29-1; D gene: TRBD2; CDR3 DNA: TGCAGCGCAAAACTAGCGGGGATTTACAATGAGCAGTTCTTC; CDR3 protein: CSAKLAGIYNEQFF
clone size: -; J gene: TRBJ2-3; V gene: TRBV24-1; D gene: TRBD2; CDR3 DNA: TGTGCCACCAGTGACCGGGGACTAGCGGGGCGCACAGATACGCAGTATTTT; CDR3 protein: CATSDRGLAGRTDTQYF
clone size: -; J gene: TRBJ2-3; V gene: TRBV19; D gene: -; CDR3 DNA: TGTGCCAGTAGTATATCCAGGGACACAGATACGCAGTATTTT; CDR3 protein: CASSISRDTDTQYF
clone size: -; J gene: TRBJ1-2; V gene: TRBV5-4; D gene: -; CDR3 DNA: TGTGCCAGCAGCTTGGGACAATCGGTTGGCTACACCTTC; CDR3 protein: CASSLGQSVGYTF
clone size: -; J gene: TRBJ2-5; V gene: TRBV6-2/TRBV6-3; D gene: -; CDR3 DNA: TGTGCCAGCAGTGGGGCGGGATCCCGGGAGACCCAGTACTTC; CDR3 protein: CASSGAGSRETQYF
clone size: few; J gene: TRBJ2-2; V gene: TRBV5-4; D gene: TRBD1; CDR3 DNA: TGTGCCAGCAGCTTGGCGGGACAGGGGGGATTGAACACCGGGGAGCTGTTTTTT; CDR3 protein: CASSLAGQGGLNTGELFF
clone size: -; J gene: TRBJ2-2; V gene: TRBV5-1; D gene: -; CDR3 DNA: TGCGCCAGCAGCCCGGGACTCGACACCGGGGAGCTGTTTTTT; CDR3 protein: CASSPGLDTGELFF
clone size: -; J gene: TRBJ2-7; V gene: TRBV5-4; D gene: -; CDR3 DNA: TGTGCCAGCAGCTCGACTACAGGGAGCGAGCAGTACTTC; CDR3 protein: CASSSTTGSEQYF
clone size: -; J gene: TRBJ2-1; V gene: TRBV27; D gene: -; CDR3 DNA: TGTGCCAGCACCCTAGGAGGTGAGCAGTTCTTC; CDR3 protein: CASTLGGEQFF
clone size: -; J gene: TRBJ1-2; V gene: TRBV6-5; D gene: -; CDR3 DNA: TGTGCCAGCAGTATCCGGACAGTGATAAACTATGGCTACACCTTC; CDR3 protein: CASSIRTVINYGYTF